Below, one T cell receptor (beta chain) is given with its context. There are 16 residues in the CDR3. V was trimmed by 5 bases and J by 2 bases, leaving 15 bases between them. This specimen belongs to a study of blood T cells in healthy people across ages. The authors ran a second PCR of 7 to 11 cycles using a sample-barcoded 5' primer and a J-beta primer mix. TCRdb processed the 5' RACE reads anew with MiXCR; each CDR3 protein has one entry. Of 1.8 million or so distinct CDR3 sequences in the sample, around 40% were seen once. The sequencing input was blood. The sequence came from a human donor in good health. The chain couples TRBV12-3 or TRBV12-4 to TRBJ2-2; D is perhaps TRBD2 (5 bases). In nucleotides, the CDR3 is TGTGCCAGCAGTACTAGGGAGTACCGAAACACCGGGGAGCTGTTTTTT. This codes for CASSTREYRNTGELFF.